This T cell receptor beta chain appears in the sequencing data of a study of cytomegalovirus exposure and HLA in healthy donors. Losses at the gene ends were 4 bases for V and 0 bases for J; bases not matched to a gene: 6. The CDR3 consists of 15 residues. CDR1 is GTSNPN and CDR2 is SVGIG in the germline V gene (reference sequence). Donors consisted of healthy bone marrow donors. 13 Jbeta primers and 60 Vbeta primers were used for the PCR. Using immunoSEQ multiplex PCR, the repertoire was profiled, and TCRdb retains in-frame clones only, with some absent. The table records some 250,000 clones, 82% of them present only once.

The specimen was PBMCs. V and J are TRBV30 and TRBJ2-3, with 8 bases aligning to TRBD1. The receptor was isolated from a woman in her forties in good health and CMV-seropositive. CDR3 sequence (DNA): TGTGCCTGGACTGCAGGGGGCTTTAGCACAGATACGCAGTATTTT. This gives the protein CAWTAGGFSTDTQYF.